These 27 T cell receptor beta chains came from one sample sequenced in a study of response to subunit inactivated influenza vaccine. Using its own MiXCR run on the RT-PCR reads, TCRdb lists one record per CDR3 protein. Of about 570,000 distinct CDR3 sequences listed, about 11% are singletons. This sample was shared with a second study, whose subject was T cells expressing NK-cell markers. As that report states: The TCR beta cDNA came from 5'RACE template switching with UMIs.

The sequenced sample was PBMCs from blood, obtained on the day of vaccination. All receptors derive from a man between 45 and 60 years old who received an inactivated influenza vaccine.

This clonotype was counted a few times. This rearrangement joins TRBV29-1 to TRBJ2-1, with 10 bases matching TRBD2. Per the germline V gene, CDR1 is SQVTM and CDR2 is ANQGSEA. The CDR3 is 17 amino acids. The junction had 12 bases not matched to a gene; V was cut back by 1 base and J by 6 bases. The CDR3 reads CSVEVRGLAGVVNEQFF. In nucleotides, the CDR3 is TGCAGCGTTGAAGTGAGGGGGCTAGCGGGAGTAGTCAATGAGCAGTTCTTC.

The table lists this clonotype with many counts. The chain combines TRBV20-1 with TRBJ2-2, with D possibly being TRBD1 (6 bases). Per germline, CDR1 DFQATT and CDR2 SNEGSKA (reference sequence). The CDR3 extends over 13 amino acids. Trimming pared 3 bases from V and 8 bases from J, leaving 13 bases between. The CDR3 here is CSASIRGTGELFF. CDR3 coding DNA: TGCAGTGCTAGTATCAGGGGAACTGGGGAGCTGTTTTTT.

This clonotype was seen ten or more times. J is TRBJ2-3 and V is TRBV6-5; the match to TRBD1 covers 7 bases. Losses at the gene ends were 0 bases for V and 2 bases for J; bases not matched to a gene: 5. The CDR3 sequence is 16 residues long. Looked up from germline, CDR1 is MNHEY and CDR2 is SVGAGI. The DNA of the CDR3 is TGTGCCAGCAGTTACTCGCGAGGGGGCCCCACAGATACGCAGTATTTT. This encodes CASSYSRGGPTDTQYF.

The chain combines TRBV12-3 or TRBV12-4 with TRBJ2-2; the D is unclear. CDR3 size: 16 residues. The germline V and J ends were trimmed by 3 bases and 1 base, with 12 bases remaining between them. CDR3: CASSLYSFRNTGELFF. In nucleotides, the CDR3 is TGTGCCAGCAGTTTGTATAGCTTCAGGAACACCGGGGAGCTGTTTTTT.

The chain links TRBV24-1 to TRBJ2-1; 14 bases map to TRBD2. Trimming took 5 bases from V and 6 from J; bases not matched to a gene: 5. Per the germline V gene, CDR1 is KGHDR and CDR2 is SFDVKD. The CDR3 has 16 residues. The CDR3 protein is CATSAGLAGGGNEQFF. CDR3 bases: TGTGCCACCAGTGCAGGACTAGCGGGAGGAGGCAATGAGCAGTTCTTC.

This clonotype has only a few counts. The CDR3: CASSMTGRSSYEQYF. The DNA for the CDR3 is TGTGCCAGCAGTATGACAGGCCGGAGCTCCTACGAGCAGTACTTC. The gene calls are TRBV2 and TRBJ2-7, with TRBD1 as a possible D gene (6 bases). The V gene's germline CDR1 is SNHLY and CDR2 FYNNEI. The V and J ends lost 5 bases and 0 bases respectively, with 14 bases between them. This CDR3 is built from 15 residues. Together with reference TRBV2 and TRBJ2-7, the CDR3 gives the full variable domain: EPEVTQTPSHQVTQMGQEVILRCVPISNHLYFYWYRQILGQKVEFLVSFYNNEISEKSEIFDDQFSVERPDGSNFTLKIRSTKLEDSAMYFCASSMTGRSSYEQYFGPGTRLTVT.

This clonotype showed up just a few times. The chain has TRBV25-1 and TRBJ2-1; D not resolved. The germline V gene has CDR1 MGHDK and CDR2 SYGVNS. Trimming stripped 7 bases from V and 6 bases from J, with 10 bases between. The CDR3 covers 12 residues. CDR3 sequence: CASTRGPNEQFF. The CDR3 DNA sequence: TGTGCCAGCACCCGCGGTCCCAATGAGCAGTTCTTC.

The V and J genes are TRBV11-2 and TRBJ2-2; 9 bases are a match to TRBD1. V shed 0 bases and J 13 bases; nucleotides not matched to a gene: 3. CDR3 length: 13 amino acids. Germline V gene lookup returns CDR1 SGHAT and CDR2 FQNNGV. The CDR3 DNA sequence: TGTGCCAGCAGCTTAGATCTGGACAGGGGGCTGTTTTTT. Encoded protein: CASSLDLDRGLFF.

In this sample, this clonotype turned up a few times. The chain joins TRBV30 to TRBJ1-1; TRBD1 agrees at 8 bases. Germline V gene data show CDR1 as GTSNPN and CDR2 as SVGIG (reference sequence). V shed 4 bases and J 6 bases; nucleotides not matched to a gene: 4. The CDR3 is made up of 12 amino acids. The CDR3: CAWKQGEPEAFF. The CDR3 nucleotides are TGTGCCTGGAAACAGGGGGAACCTGAAGCTTTCTTT.

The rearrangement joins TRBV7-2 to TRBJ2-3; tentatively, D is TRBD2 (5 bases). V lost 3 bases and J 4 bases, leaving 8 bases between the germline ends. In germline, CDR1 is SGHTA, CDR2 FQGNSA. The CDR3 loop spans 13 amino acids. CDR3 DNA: TGTGCCAGCAGCTTCGGGATGGCAGATACGCAGTATTTT. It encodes CASSFGMADTQYF.

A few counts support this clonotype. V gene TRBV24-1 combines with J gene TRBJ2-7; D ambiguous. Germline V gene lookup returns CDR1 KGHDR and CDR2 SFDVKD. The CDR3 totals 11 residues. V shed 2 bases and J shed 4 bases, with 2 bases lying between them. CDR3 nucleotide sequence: TGTGCCACCAGTGATTATTACGAGCAGTACTTC. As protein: CATSDYYEQYF.

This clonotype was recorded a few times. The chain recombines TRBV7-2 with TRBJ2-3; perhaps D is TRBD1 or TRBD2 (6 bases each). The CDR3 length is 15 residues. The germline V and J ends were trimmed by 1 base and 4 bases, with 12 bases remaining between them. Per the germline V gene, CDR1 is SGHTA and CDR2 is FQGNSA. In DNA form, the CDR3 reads TGTGCCAGCAGCTTAGTTCGGGGGCCCGCAGATACGCAGTATTTT. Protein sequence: CASSLVRGPADTQYF.

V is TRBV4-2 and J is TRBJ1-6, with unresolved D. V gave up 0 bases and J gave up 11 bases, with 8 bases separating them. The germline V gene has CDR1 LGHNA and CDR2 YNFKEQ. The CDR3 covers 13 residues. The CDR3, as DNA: TGTGCCAGCAGCCAAGATCGTGTGGCACCCCTCCACTTT. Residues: CASSQDRVAPLHF.

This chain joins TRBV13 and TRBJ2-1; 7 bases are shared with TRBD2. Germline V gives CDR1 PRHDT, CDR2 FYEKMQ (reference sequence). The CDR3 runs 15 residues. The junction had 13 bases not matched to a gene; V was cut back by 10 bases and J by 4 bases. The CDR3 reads CAMGTGPSGYNEQFF. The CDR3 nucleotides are TGTGCCATGGGCACCGGGCCTAGCGGATACAATGAGCAGTTCTTC.

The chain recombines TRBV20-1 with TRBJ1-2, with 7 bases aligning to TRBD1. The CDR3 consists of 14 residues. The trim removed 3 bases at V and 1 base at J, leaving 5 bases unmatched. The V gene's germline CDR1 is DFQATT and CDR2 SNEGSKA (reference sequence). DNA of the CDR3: TGCAGTGCTAGCGACAGGGCGGTTAACTATGGCTACACCTTC. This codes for CSASDRAVNYGYTF.

The CDR3 protein is CASSLSLGGVRYEQYF. The DNA of the CDR3 is TGTGCCAGCAGTTTATCCCTCGGAGGGGTGAGATACGAGCAGTACTTC. This chain uses TRBV27 with TRBJ2-7; D is perhaps TRBD2 (6 bases). The CDR3 totals 16 residues. Germline assignment: CDR1 MNHEY and CDR2 SMNVEV (reference sequence). V lost 0 bases and J lost 4, with 16 bases in between.

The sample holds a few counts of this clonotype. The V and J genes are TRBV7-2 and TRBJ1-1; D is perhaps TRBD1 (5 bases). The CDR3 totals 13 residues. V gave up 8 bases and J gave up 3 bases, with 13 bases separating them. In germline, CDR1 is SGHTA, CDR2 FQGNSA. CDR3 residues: CASGGQRDTEAFF. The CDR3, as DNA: TGTGCCAGCGGAGGACAACGGGACACTGAAGCTTTCTTT.

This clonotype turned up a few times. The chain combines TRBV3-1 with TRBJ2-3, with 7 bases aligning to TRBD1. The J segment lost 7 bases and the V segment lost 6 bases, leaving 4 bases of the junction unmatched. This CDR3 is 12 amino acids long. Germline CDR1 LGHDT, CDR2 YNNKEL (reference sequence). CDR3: CASSPTGNTQYF. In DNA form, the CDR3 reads TGTGCCAGCAGTCCGACAGGGAATACGCAGTATTTT.

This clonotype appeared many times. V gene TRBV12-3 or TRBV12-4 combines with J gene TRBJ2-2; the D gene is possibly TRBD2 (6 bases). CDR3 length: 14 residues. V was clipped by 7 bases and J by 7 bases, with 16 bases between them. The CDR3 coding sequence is TGTGCCAGCATTATTGGAGGGCTGAGCGGGGAGCTGTTTTTT. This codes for CASIIGGLSGELFF.

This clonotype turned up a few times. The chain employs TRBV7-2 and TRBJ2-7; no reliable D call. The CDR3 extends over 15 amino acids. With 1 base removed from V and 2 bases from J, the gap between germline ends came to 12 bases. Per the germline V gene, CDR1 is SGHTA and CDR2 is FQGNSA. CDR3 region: CASSLEAVLPYEQYF. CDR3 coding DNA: TGTGCCAGCAGCTTAGAGGCAGTTCTACCCTACGAGCAGTACTTC.

CDR3 bases: TGTGCCAGCAGTTTTTTCGTGAAAGCGGGAGGGGGGTCCTACAATGAGCAGTTCTTC. Its translation is CASSFFVKAGGGSYNEQFF. The rearrangement uses TRBV28 and TRBJ2-1, with TRBD2 matching over 10 bases. Trimming took 3 bases from V and 1 from J; bases not matched to a gene: 12. This CDR3 has 19 amino acids. Germline lookup yields CDR1 MDHEN and CDR2 SYDVKM.

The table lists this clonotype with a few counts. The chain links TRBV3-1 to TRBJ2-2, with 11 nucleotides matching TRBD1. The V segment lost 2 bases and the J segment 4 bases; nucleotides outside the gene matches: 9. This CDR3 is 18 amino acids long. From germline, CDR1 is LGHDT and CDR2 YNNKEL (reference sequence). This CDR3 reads CASSQPLRTGGATGELFF. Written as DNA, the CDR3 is TGTGCCAGCAGCCAACCCCTCAGGACAGGGGGCGCCACCGGGGAGCTGTTTTTT.

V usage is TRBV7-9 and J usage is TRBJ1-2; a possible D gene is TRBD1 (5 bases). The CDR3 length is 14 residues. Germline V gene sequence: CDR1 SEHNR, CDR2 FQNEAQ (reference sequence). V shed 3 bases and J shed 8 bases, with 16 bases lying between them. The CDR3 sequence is CASSLGQGKQGYTF. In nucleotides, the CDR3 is TGTGCCAGCAGCTTGGGTCAGGGAAAGCAGGGCTACACCTTC.

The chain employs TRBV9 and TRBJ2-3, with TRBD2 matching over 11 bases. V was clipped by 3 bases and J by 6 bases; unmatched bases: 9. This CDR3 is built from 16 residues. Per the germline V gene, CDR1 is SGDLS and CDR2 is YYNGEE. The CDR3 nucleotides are TGTGCCAGCAGCGCCCCCACTAGCGGGAGTATTGATACGCAGTATTTT. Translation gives CASSAPTSGSIDTQYF.

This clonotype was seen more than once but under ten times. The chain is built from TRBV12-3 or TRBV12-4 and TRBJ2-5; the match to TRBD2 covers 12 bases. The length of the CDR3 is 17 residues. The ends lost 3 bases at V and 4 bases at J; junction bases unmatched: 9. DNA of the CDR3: TGTGCCAGCAGTTTGGCTAGCGGGGGGGCCCTGGGAGAGACCCAGTACTTC. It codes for CASSLASGGALGETQYF.

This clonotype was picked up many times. CDR3 sequence (DNA): TGCGCCAGTAAAATGGAACTAAGCTCCTACAATGAGCAGTTCTTC. Amino acids: CASKMELSSYNEQFF. The J gene is TRBJ2-1, the V gene TRBV5-1, with D unresolved. CDR3 length: 15 amino acids. V was clipped by 8 bases and J by 0 bases, with 15 bases between them. In germline, CDR1 is SGHRS, CDR2 YFSETQ.

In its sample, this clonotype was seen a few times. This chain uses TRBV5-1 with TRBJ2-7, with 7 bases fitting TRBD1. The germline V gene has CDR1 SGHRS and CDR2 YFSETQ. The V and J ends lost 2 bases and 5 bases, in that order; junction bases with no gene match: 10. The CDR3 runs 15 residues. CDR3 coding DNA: TGCGCCAGCAGCTTCAGGCCAGGGGGTAAGGACGAGCAGTACTTC. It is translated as CASSFRPGGKDEQYF.